This TCR beta chain was sequenced in a study of CD8+ T cells in alopecia areata. Alopecia areata patients had lesional scalp punch biopsies and peripheral blood taken from them. Overall study results and limits: Sequenced scalp T cells also include alphabeta T cells resident in normal skin.

Sequencing templates came from extracted RNA that was reverse transcribed into cDNA. Produced via immunoSEQ multiplex PCR; TCRdb's table is partial and in-frame only. The data contain about 140,000 clones, 51% of them singletons. Concerning this clone itself: Its antigen remains unknown.

V gave up 3 bases and J gave up 3 bases, with 9 bases separating them. Germline V gene sequence: CDR1 GTSNPN, CDR2 SVGIG (reference sequence). The CDR3 is made up of 13 amino acids. The receptor comes from a human donor with alopecia areata. The chain uses TRBV30 and TRBJ2-1; D is ambiguous. This material consisted of CD4+ T cells sorted from blood, taken at week 0. CDR3 in amino acids: CAWSGRVYNEQFF. The CDR3 DNA reads TGTGCCTGGAGCGGTAGGGTCTACAATGAGCAGTTCTTC.